This T cell receptor (beta chain) was identified in a study of human T cells and chemical hapten exposure. Study as a whole: Sensitization used 2% DPC on 2 cm by 2 cm upper inner arm skin. Points from the study as a whole: In comparison with controls, expanded TCRs gave rise to a significantly larger number of large CDR3 similarity clusters.

Deletions cut 3 bases from V and 3 bases from J, with 19 bases between. Germline V gene sequence: CDR1 SGHNT, CDR2 YYREEE (reference sequence). The CDR3 runs to 17 residues. The library labeled individual cDNA molecules by adding unique molecular identifiers to them. TCRdb reanalysed the RACE reads using MiXCR and keeps one entry per CDR3 protein. The sample shows a few hundred thousand distinct CDR3 sequences, under 6.5% of them seen only once. A remark on this clonotype: Its cognate antigen is unknown.

This sample's time point: patch test 2, 6 weeks after DPC sensitization. Treatment reported: therapeutic diphenylcyclopropenone sensitization with weekly scalp DPC. The chain couples TRBV5-4 to TRBJ2-1; D gene ambiguous. The TCR was taken from a woman under 30 with alopecia areata. Some clones in this sample may be carry-over from other donors' samples. The material sequenced was whole blood, taken in connection with sensitization to the hapten diphenylcyclopropenone (DPC). CDR3 sequence: CASSSPTGGNLYNEQFF. The DNA of the CDR3 is TGTGCCAGCAGCTCCCCCACTGGTGGCAACCTCTACAATGAGCAGTTCTTC.